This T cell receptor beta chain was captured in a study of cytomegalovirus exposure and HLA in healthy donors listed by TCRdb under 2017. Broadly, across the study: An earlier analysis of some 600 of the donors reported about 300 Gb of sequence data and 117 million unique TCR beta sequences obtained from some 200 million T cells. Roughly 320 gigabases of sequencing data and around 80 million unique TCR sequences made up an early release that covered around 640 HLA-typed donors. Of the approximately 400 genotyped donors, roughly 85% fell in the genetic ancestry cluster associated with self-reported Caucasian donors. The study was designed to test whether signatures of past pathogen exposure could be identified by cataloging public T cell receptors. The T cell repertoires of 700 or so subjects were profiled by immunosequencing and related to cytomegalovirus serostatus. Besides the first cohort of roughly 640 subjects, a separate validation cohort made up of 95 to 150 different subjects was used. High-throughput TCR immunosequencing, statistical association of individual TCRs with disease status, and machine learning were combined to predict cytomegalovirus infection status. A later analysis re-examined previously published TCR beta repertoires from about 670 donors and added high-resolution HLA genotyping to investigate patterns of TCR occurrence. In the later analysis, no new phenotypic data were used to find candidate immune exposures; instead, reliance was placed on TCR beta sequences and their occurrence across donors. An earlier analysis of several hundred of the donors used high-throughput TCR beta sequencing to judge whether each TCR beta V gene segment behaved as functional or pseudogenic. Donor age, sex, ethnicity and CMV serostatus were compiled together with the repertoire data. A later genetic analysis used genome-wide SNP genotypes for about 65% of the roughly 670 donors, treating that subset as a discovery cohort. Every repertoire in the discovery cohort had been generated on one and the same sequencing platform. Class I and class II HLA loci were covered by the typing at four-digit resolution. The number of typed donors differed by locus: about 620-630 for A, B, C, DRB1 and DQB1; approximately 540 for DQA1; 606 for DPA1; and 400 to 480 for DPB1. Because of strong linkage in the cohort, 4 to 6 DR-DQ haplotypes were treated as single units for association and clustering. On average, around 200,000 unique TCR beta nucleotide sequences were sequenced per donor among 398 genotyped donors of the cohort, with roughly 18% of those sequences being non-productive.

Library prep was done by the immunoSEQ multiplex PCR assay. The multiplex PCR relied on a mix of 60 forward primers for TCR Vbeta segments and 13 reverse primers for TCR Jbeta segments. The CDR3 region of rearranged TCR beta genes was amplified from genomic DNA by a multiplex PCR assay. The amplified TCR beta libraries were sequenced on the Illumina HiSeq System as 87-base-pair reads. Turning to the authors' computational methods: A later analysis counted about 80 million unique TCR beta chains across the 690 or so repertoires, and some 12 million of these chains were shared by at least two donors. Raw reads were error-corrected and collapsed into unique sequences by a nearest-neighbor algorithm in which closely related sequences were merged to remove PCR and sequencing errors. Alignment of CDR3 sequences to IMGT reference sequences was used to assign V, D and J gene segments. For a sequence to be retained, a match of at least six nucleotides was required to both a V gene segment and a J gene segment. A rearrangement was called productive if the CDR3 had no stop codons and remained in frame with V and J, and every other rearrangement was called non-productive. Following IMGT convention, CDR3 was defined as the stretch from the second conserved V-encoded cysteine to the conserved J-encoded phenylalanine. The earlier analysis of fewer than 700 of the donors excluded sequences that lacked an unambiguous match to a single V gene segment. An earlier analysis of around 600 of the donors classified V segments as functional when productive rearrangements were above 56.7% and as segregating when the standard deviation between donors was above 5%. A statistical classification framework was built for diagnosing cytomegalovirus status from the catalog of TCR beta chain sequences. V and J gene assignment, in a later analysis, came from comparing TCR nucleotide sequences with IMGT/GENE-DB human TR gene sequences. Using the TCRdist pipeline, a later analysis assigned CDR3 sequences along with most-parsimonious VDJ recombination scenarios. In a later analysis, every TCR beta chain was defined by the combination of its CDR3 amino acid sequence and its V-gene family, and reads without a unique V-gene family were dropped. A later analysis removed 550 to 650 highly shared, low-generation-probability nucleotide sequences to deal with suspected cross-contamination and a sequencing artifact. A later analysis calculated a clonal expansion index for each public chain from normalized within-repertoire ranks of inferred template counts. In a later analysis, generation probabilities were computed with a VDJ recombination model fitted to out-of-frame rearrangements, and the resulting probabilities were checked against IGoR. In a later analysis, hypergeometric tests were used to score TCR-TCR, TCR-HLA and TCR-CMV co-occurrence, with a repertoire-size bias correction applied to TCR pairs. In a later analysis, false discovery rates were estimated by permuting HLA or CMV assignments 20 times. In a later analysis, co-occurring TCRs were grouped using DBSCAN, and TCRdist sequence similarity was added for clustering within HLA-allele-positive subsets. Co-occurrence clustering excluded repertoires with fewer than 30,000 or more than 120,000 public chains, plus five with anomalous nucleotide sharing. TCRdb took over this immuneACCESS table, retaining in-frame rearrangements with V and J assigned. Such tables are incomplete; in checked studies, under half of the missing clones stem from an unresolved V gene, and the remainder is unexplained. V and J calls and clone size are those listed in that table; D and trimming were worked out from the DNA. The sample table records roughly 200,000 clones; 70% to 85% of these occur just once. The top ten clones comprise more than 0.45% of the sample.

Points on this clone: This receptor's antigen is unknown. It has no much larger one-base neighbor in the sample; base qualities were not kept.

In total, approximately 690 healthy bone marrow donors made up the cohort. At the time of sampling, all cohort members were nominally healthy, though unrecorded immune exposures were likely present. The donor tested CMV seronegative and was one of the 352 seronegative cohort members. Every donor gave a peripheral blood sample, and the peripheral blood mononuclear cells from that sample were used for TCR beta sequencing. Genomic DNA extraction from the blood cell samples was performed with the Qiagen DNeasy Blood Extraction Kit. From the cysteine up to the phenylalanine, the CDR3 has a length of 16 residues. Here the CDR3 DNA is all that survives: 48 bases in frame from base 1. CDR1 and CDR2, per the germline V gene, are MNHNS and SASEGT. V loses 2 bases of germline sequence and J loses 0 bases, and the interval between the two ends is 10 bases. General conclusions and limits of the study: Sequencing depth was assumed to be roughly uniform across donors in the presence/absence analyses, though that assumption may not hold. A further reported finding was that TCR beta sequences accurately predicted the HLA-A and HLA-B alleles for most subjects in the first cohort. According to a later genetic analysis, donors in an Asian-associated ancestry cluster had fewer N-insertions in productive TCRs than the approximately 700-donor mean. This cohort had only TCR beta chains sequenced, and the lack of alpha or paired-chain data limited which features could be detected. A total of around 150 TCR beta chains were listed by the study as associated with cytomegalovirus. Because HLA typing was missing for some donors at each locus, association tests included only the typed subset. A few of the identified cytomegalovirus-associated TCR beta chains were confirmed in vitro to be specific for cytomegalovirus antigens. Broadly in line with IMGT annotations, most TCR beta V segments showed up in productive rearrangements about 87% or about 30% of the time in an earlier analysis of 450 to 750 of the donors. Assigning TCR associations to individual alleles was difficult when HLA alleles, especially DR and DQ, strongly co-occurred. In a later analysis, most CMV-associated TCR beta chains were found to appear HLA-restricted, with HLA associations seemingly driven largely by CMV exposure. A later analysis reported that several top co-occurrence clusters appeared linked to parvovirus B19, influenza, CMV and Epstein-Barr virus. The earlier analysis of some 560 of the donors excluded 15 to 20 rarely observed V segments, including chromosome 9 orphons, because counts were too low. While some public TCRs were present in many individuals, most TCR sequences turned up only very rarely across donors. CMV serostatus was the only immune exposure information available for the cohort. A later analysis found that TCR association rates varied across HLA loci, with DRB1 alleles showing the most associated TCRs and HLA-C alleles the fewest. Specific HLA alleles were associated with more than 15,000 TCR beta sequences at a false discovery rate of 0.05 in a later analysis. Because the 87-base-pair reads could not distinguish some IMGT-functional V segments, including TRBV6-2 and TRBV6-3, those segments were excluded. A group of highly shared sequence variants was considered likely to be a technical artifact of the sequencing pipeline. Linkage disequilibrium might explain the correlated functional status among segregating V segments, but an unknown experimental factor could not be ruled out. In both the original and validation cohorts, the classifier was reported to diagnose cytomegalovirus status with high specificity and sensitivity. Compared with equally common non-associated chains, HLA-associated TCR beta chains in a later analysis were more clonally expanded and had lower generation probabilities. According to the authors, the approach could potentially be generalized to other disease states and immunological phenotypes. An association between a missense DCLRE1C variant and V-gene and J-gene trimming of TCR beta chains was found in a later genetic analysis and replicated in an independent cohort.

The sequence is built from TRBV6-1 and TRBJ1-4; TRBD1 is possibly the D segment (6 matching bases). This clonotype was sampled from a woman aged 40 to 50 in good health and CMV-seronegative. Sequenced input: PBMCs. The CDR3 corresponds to CASSETGTTTNEKLFF. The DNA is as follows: TGTGCCAGCAGTGAAACAGGGACGACAACTAATGAAAAACTGTTTTTT.